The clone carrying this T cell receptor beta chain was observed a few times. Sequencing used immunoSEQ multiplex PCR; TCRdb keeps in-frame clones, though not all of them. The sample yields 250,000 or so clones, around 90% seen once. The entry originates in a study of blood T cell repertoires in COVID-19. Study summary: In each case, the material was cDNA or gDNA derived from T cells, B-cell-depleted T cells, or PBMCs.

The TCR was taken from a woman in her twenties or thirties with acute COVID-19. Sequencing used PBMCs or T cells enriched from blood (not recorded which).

The CDR3 loop is CASSPSMTSEQYF. CDR3 in DNA: TGTGCCAGCTCACCCTCCATGACAAGTGAGCAGTACTTC. The chain is built from TRBV18 and TRBJ2-7; D uncertain. V lost 3 bases and J 7 bases, leaving 13 bases between the germline ends. The germline V gene has CDR1 KGHSH and CDR2 LQKENI. The CDR3 has 13 residues.